Given below is one TCR beta chain in context. The data are from a study of OX40 agonist ivuxolimab in advanced cancers. Turning to the study itself: Patient treatment consisted of intravenous ivuxolimab administration every 2 weeks at 0.01 to 10 mg/kg.

Any history of autoimmune disease or systemic immunosuppression disqualified patients. Blood sampling was done at baseline, cycle 4 day 1, and cycle 7 day 1. CDR3 length: 18 amino acids. Germline CDR1 and CDR2: LGHNA and YNFKEQ. Trimming took off 1 base at V and 0 bases at J, with 17 bases between the two ends. Assay used: immunoSEQ multiplex PCR; TCRdb lists only in-frame clones, some missing. The sample has just under 95,000 clones, roughly 84% seen once. The receptor was isolated from an adult with an advanced solid tumor such as melanoma, head and neck, liver or kidney cancer. The sample consisted of CD4+ or CD8+ T cells sorted from blood, taken in a trial of the OX40 agonist ivuxolimab. V gene TRBV4-2 combines with J gene TRBJ2-3; tentative D call: TRBD2 (5 bases). CDR3 protein: CASSQVLRGRSSTDTQYF. The CDR3 bases are TGTGCCAGCAGCCAAGTACTCCGCGGGCGTTCTAGCACAGATACGCAGTATTTT.